The sequence of this TCR beta chain was determined in a study of shared clonotypes between healthy human individuals. Across the study: Each donor's CD8 memory used one plate, CD8 naive two, each CD4 subset three.

A note on this clone: Its cognate antigen is unknown.

All of the donors resided in Nashville, Tennessee, and each was a Caucasian adult. Per germline, CDR1 SGHTA and CDR2 FQGNSA. Trimming left V 1 base short and J 4 bases short, with 16 bases between. The CDR3 spans 16 residues. Method: immunoSEQ multiplex PCR; TCRdb's copy keeps in-frame clones and lacks some. The sample shows millions of clones, approximately 92% of them seen only once. Broader study findings: Sequencing depth was expected to influence donor clonotype sharing. At large depth, rarefaction still showed sorted-subset sequencing to be incomplete.

The chain recombines TRBV7-2 with TRBJ1-2; maybe TRBD1 (6 bases). The origin of this receptor is a man aged 18 to 29 in good health. Sequencing input: naive CD4+ T cells sorted from blood. Subset given: CD45RA+ positively selected. The DNA for the CDR3 is TGTGCCAGCAGCTTAGACAGGGCGGCGGCCCTCTATGGCTACACCTTC. Amino acid sequence: CASSLDRAAALYGYTF.